This TCR beta chain stems from a study of post-analysis software for immune sequencing data (dated by TCRdb to about 2015). In terms of the full investigation: Relapsing-remitting, secondary progressive and progressive-relapsing multiple sclerosis were recorded as disease courses, and subtype annotation was lacking for some patients. The patient repertoires were set against 10 to 11 previously published healthy control repertoires from donors whose ages ranged from roughly 6 to 25 years. A subset of samples was prepared in parallel using single-end sample barcoding, then pooled and co-amplified after Illumina adapter ligation.

This clonotype was observed many times. The antigen this receptor binds is unknown. Per-base qualities were not stored, and no clone one base away is much larger. V gives up 1 base and J gives up 9 bases, and the segment between their germline ends measures 16 bases. Looking up the germline V gene yields CDR1 SGHTA and CDR2 FQGNSA. From cysteine to phenylalanine, the CDR3 is 15 amino acids long. The sequence is cut down to CDR3 DNA, 45 bases in frame from base 1. Library generation was performed with PCR. The sequencer was an Illumina HiSeq 2500. Unique molecular identifiers were incorporated into TCR beta cDNA libraries to reduce PCR and sequencing biases. Every 1 to 10 million input T cells yielded about 500,000 cDNA molecules, meaning each molecule approximated one T cell. The patient libraries were prepared and sequenced using the same protocol as the earlier healthy control dataset. Within a given batch, samples were prepared together, multiplexed and sequenced on the same HiSeq lane. In the authors' own workflow: MIGEC handled the raw barcoded reads, throwing out single-read molecular identifier groups before consensus assembly and CDR3 extraction. Clonotype tables were post-analysed with VDJtools, normalizing diversity by down-sampling all datasets to the smallest sample size. Repertoire overlap clustering matched CDR3 amino acid but not nucleotide sequences to correct batch-related cross-sample contamination. TCRdb redid the processing of the public reads, applying fastp at Q25 and MiXCR, and retained in-frame beta chains. One record per CDR3 amino acid sequence lists the most common genes and DNA. In this record, the V and J calls reflect TCRdb's handling and not the investigators' own analysis. This sample is represented by around 180,000 distinct CDR3 sequences; around 30% of them were singletons. The ten largest clones take up roughly 1.6% of the sample.

TCR beta repertoires were profiled from peripheral blood of 10 to 15 young patients with multiple sclerosis to demonstrate the VDJtools post-analysis software. The patients with multiple sclerosis were children and adolescents between roughly 6 and 17 years of age. Broader findings and caveats from the paper: A few TRBV segments, including TRBV5-6, TRBV5-1 and TRBV20-1, were significantly more frequent in patients than controls. The control group was slightly older than the multiple sclerosis patient group. Multiple sclerosis patients had significantly lower normalized Chao1 diversity than controls, a result that suggests substantial peripheral T-cell clonal expansion. When samples were clustered directly using the F measure, samples prepared in the same batch co-clustered strongly, which prompted a batch-effect correction.

Sequencing used blood. The sequence is built from TRBV7-2 and TRBJ2-1; the D gene cannot be resolved beyond TRBD1 or TRBD2, each matching 5 bases. The TCR sequence derives from a girl aged 10 to 17 with multiple sclerosis. The CDR3 protein is CASSLVGTSRTEQFF. In nucleotides, the sequence is TGTGCCAGCAGCTTAGTGGGGACCTCCCGCACTGAGCAGTTCTTC.